This T cell receptor beta chain came from a study of cytomegalovirus exposure and HLA in healthy donors. About the study: Approximately 200 million T cells yielded around 120 million unique TCR beta sequences in earlier analysis. Whole-study findings and limits: Specificity for CMV antigens was confirmed in vitro for a few of the CMV-associated chains.

In the PCR, 60 Vbeta and 13 Jbeta primers were used. Sequencing was performed with immunoSEQ multiplex PCR; in TCRdb, only in-frame clones are kept and a portion is missing. Altogether nearly 110,000 clones are present, 77% being singletons, with the ten largest covering 4.2%. Germline V gene lookup returns CDR1 SGHRS and CDR2 YFSETQ. Trimming took 5 bases from V and 9 from J, leaving 18 bases between them. The CDR3 length is 13 residues. As concerns this clone: Its antigen is still unknown.

The specimen sequenced was PBMCs. The chain uses TRBV5-1 and TRBJ2-7, with TRBD2 as a possible D gene (6 bases). The TCR comes from a male donor in good health and CMV-seronegative. Here the CDR3 DNA reads TGCGCCAGCAGTTCGGCCAATCCCGGGGGGCAGTACTTC. It translates to CASSSANPGGQYF.